The clone carrying this TCR beta chain was found many times. TCRdb reanalysed the 5' RACE reads using MiXCR and keeps one entry per CDR3 protein. The sample has a few hundred thousand distinct CDR3 sequences, under 20% seen once. CDR1 is SGHRS and CDR2 is YFSETQ in the germline V gene. The CDR3 length is 13 residues. Trimming took 7 bases from V and 3 from J, leaving 8 bases between them. This sample was taken from a study of T-cell memory formation after mild COVID-19. The V gene is TRBV5-1, the J gene TRBJ2-6; D not resolved. The source of this sequence is a man aged 18 to 35 who had mild COVID-19 (a few samples of this study predate the infection). Cell type and time point are not known. The sequencing input was PBMCs or a T cell subset sorted from them (not recorded which). CDR3 amino acids: CASAHGGANVLTF. The DNA of the CDR3 is TGCGCCAGCGCACATGGTGGGGCCAACGTCCTGACTTTC. The full variable domain, completed using reference TRBV5-1 and TRBJ2-6, is KAGVTQTPRYLIKTRGQQVTLSCSPISGHRSVSWYQQTPGQGLQFLFEYFSETQRNKGNFPGRFSGRQFSNSRSEMNVSTLELGDSALYLCASAHGGANVLTFGAGSRLTVL.